One sample yielded the 15 T cell receptor beta chains listed below, sequenced in a study of CD8+CD57+ T cells in acquired aplastic anemia. Patients sequenced had flow cytometry evidence of CD8+CD57+ cell expansion. Profiles of TCR beta VDJ and CDR3 were generated from a genomic DNA template. Using its own MiXCR run on the reads, TCRdb lists one record per CDR3 protein. The sample includes roughly 200,000 distinct CDR3 sequences, roughly 63% seen only once; the top ten take about 44%. Material: sorted CD4+, CD8+, or CD8+CD57+ T cells (not recorded which) from PBMCs. These receptors originate from a human donor with aplastic anemia.

This clonotype was recorded many times. This chain links TRBV12-3 or TRBV12-4 with TRBJ1-5, with 10 bases matching TRBD1. Unmatched junction bases numbered 6, after V lost 3 bases and J lost 1 base. The CDR3 is 17 residues long. For the CDR3, the DNA is TGTGCCAGCAGTTTCCGGGACAGGGGTTTGAGCAATCAGCCCCAGCATTTT. Translation gives CASSFRDRGLSNQPQHF.

In this sample, this clonotype turned up a few times. The germline gene is not matched at one end of the junction; a read error may be the cause. V is TRBV20-1 and J is TRBJ1-1; the D is unclear. Germline-derived CDR1 and CDR2 are DFQATT and SNEGSKA (reference sequence). The CDR3 contains 14 residues. CDR3 DNA: TGCAGTGCTAGTGGGTGGGGATTGAACGCTGAAGCTTTCTTT. This sequence encodes CSASGWGLNAEAFF.

V is TRBV2 and J is TRBJ1-3; 7 bases are a match to TRBD1. The CDR3 is made up of 15 amino acids. The V and J ends lost 4 bases and 2 bases, in that order; junction bases with no gene match: 5. In germline, CDR1 is SNHLY, CDR2 FYNNEI. CDR3 protein: CASSGQQGPGNTIYF. The CDR3 nucleotides read TGTGCCAGCAGTGGACAACAGGGGCCTGGAAACACCATATATTTT.

V and J are TRBV2 and TRBJ2-7, with D perhaps TRBD2 (6 bases). Per germline, CDR1 SNHLY and CDR2 FYNNEI. V dropped 10 bases and J dropped 7 bases, with 23 bases sitting between them. The CDR3 totals 14 residues. In nucleotides, the CDR3 is TGTGCCACCGAGGAGGGGATCAACTTTGGGGAGCAGTACTTC. Translated, it gives CATEEGINFGEQYF.

There are many counts of this clonotype. The rearrangement uses TRBV25-1 and TRBJ1-1; no firm D call. Deletions cut 2 bases from V and 1 base from J, with 2 bases between. Germline V gene lookup returns CDR1 MGHDK and CDR2 SYGVNS. This CDR3 is built from 12 residues. The CDR3 sequence is CASSEGNTEAFF. The CDR3 DNA reads as TGTGCCAGCAGTGAAGGGAACACTGAAGCTTTCTTT. The whole variable domain, filled in from reference TRBV25-1 and TRBJ1-1, reads EADIYQTPRYLVIGTGKKITLECSQTMGHDKMYWYQQDPGMELHLIHYSYGVNSTEKGDLSSESTVSRIRTEHFPLTLESARPSHTSQYLCASSEGNTEAFFGQGTRLTVV.

A remark on this clonotype: A read error may account for a junction end that differs from germline. The V gene is TRBV7-2, the J gene TRBJ2-7; the match to TRBD2 covers 10 bases. The CDR3 spans 14 residues. Per the germline V gene, CDR1 is SGHTA and CDR2 is FQGNSA. The CDR3 here is CASSGTVAGGGQCF. The CDR3 bases are TGTGCCAGCAGCGGAACCGTAGCGGGGGGAGGGCAGTGCTTC.

The chain employs TRBV2 and TRBJ1-4; D not resolved. This CDR3 contains 14 residues. The germline V gene encodes CDR1 SNHLY and CDR2 FYNNEI. V gave up 4 bases and J gave up 4 bases, with 10 bases separating them. The CDR3 nucleotides read TGTGCCAGCAGTGGTGCAGATTTTAATGAAAAACTGTTTTTT. Encoded protein: CASSGADFNEKLFF. Combining the CDR3 with reference TRBV2 and TRBJ1-4 gives the whole variable domain EPEVTQTPSHQVTQMGQEVILRCVPISNHLYFYWYRQILGQKVEFLVSFYNNEISEKSEIFDDQFSVERPDGSNFTLKIRSTKLEDSAMYFCASSGADFNEKLFFGSGTQLSVL.

There are many counts of this clonotype. The chain has TRBV2 and TRBJ2-7; TRBD1 agrees at 8 bases. Germline loops: CDR1 SNHLY, CDR2 FYNNEI. Losses at the gene ends were 4 bases for V and 2 bases for J; bases not matched to a gene: 7. The CDR3 has 15 residues. The chain's CDR3 is CASSGGTGVPYEQYF. CDR3 nucleotide sequence: TGTGCCAGCAGTGGAGGGACAGGAGTCCCCTACGAGCAGTACTTC.

This clonotype was recorded many times. Written as DNA, the CDR3 is TGTGCCAGCAGTGACGGGGGCACAGATACGCAGTATTTT. Its protein is CASSDGGTDTQYF. The J gene is TRBJ2-3, the V gene TRBV6-5; tentatively, D is TRBD2 (5 bases). Germline V lookup: CDR1 MNHEY, CDR2 SVGAGI. V lost 5 bases and J lost 1, with 7 bases in between. The CDR3 is 13 residues long.

The V call is TRBV7-8, the J call TRBJ2-2; 8 positions agree with TRBD1. V trimming: 9 bases; J trimming: 13 bases; junction bases outside the gene matches: 4. The CDR3 covers 10 residues. The germline gives CDR1 SGHVS, CDR2 FQNEAQ. CDR3 nucleotide sequence: TGTGCCAGTAGAGACAGGGGGCTGTTTTTT. Protein: CASRDRGLFF.

The rearrangement links TRBV20-1 to TRBJ2-7; 8 nucleotides agree with TRBD2. This CDR3 has 15 amino acids. After removal of 0 bases from V and 5 bases from J, the junction contained 9 bases not matched to a gene. Germline V gives CDR1 DFQATT, CDR2 SNEGSKA (reference sequence). This chain's CDR3 is CSARELEREWHEQYF. The CDR3 DNA sequence: TGCAGTGCTAGAGAACTAGAGCGGGAGTGGCACGAGCAGTACTTC.

V usage is TRBV12-3 or TRBV12-4 and J usage is TRBJ2-3; D is undetermined. The CDR3 is 14 residues long. Trimming stripped 6 bases from V and 2 bases from J, with 12 bases between. The CDR3 nucleotides read TGTGCCAGCAGCCCAGACGTAAACACAGATACGCAGTATTTT. This encodes CASSPDVNTDTQYF.

This clonotype appeared many times. The J gene is TRBJ2-1, the V gene TRBV7-3, with D perhaps TRBD1 or TRBD2 (5 bases each). The ends were cut back, 1 base at V and 2 bases at J, with 9 bases in the middle. This CDR3 is 15 amino acids long. CDR1 and CDR2 from the germline V gene are SGHTA and FQGTGA. In nucleotides, the CDR3 is TGTGCCAGCAGCTTAAGCCGGGGCCCCTACAATGAGCAGTTCTTC. Protein sequence: CASSLSRGPYNEQFF.

This clonotype was recorded only once. Here the CDR3 omits its conserved ending phenylalanine or tryptophan, so a read error is the likely source. The chain employs TRBV7-6 and TRBJ2-1; D unclear. CDR3 length equals 13 residues. Germline V gene lookup returns CDR1 SGHVS and CDR2 FNYEAQ. The CDR3 region is CASNLGGVNEQFC. CDR3 nucleotide sequence: TGTGCCAGCAACTTAGGTGGGGTAAATGAGCAGTTCTGC.

This clonotype was seen ten or more times. As DNA, the CDR3 is TGTGCCAGTAGTAGAGCTAGCGGGGGCTACAATGAGCAGTTCTTC. Amino acid sequence: CASSRASGGYNEQFF. The genes are TRBV19 and TRBJ2-1; TRBD2 matches 10 bases. Trimming at V came to 4 bases and at J to 3 bases, leaving 3 bases not matched to a gene. The germline V gene has CDR1 LNHDA and CDR2 SQIVND (reference sequence). There are 15 residues in the CDR3.